The 15 T cell receptor beta chains in this list originate from one sample, sequenced in a study of cytomegalovirus exposure and HLA in healthy donors (dated by TCRdb to the late 2010s). The library was prepared using the immunoSEQ multiplex PCR assay. For the multiplex PCR, a mixture combining 60 forward primers for TCR Vbeta segments and 13 reverse primers for TCR Jbeta segments was used. TCRdb provides this immuneACCESS table in a form limited to in-frame rearrangements. Some clones are lacking; in checked studies, under half of them reflect an unresolved V gene, and why the rest are absent is not known. The sample contains about 160,000 clones, roughly 80% of them found a single time. The ten most abundant clones make up approximately 1.5% of the sample. The sample comprised PBMCs. The origin of the receptors is a girl between 10 and 17 years old in good health and CMV-seropositive.

The chain employs TRBV27 and TRBJ1-5, with 9 bases aligning to TRBD1. CDR3 size: 18 residues. J lost 7 bases, V lost 6 bases, and 19 bases had no gene match. Germline values: CDR1 MNHEY, CDR2 SMNVEV (reference sequence). The CDR3: CASSRNPGTGRLWQPQHF. The CDR3 DNA is TGTGCCAGCAGCCGAAACCCCGGGACAGGGAGGCTTTGGCAGCCCCAGCATTTT.

The chain is built from TRBV4-1 and TRBJ2-1; 12 bases align to TRBD1. V gave up 2 bases and J gave up 7 bases; unmatched junction bases: 6. In germline, CDR1 is MGHRA, CDR2 YSYEKL. The CDR3 contains 16 residues. The DNA of the CDR3 is TGCGCCAGCAGCCAAATTGGGACAGGGGGCAAGAATGAGCAGTTCTTC. Its translation is CASSQIGTGGKNEQFF.

The V call is TRBV7-6, the J call TRBJ2-5, with D possibly TRBD2 on 5 matching bases. Trimming pared 2 bases from V and 5 bases from J, leaving 12 bases between. The germline CDR1 and CDR2 sequences are SGHVS and FNYEAQ. The CDR3 is 14 residues long. The CDR3 DNA sequence: TGTGCCAGCAGCTTATTGGTCTCTAGCGAGACCCAGTACTTC. The encoded protein is CASSLLVSSETQYF.

V and J are TRBV5-1 and TRBJ1-4, with D tentatively TRBD1 (6 bases). The CDR3 extends over 14 amino acids. The V end lost 6 bases, the J end lost 7 bases, and 16 bases lay between the germline ends. Germline CDR1 and CDR2: SGHRS and YFSETQ. CDR3: CASTPSGGREKLFF. The DNA for the CDR3 is TGCGCCAGCACCCCCTCGGGGGGGCGTGAAAAACTGTTTTTT.

The chain is built from TRBV18 and TRBJ1-1; D is ambiguous. The CDR3 extends over 13 amino acids. Germline CDR1 KGHSH, CDR2 LQKENI. With 7 bases removed from V and 9 bases from J, the gap between germline ends came to 18 bases. In DNA, the CDR3 is TGTGCCAGCTACAATGGGCAACCGGGAAAAGCTTTCTTT. It encodes CASYNGQPGKAFF.

CDR3 in amino acids: CASRRTGVDYGSITSTDTQYF. The CDR3 DNA reads TGTGCCAGCAGGAGGACAGGGGTTGACTATGGGTCTATAACTAGCACAGATACGCAGTATTTT. The chain links TRBV27 to TRBJ2-3; 9 positions agree with TRBD1. The CDR3 extends over 21 amino acids. V lost 6 bases, J lost 0 bases, and 22 bases stayed unmatched. Per germline, CDR1 MNHEY and CDR2 SMNVEV (reference sequence).

The rearrangement uses TRBV5-1 and TRBJ2-1; D possibly corresponds to TRBD2 (6 bases). CDR3 size: 15 residues. V was cut by 5 bases and J by 6 bases, with 18 bases left in between. Germline loops: CDR1 SGHRS, CDR2 YFSETQ. The CDR3 nucleotides read TGCGCCAGCAGTCTCGACCGGGAGTGGTTCAATGAGCAGTTCTTC. Amino acids: CASSLDREWFNEQFF.

The chain employs TRBV27 and TRBJ2-3; the match to TRBD1 covers 7 bases. This CDR3 contains 16 residues. Per the germline V gene, CDR1 is MNHEY and CDR2 is SMNVEV (reference sequence). Germline trimming cut 6 bases from V and 6 bases from J; bases unmatched to any gene: 15. The CDR3 region is CASSAVERGPEDTQYF. The CDR3 DNA is TGTGCCAGCAGCGCCGTGGAAAGGGGGCCGGAGGATACGCAGTATTTT.

This clone was recorded once. The J gene is TRBJ1-5, the V gene TRBV11-2, with TRBD1 identical over 8 bases. Germline lookup yields CDR1 SGHAT and CDR2 FQNNGV. The length of the CDR3 is 15 residues. V dropped 5 bases and J dropped 6; count of bases not matched to a gene: 9. Here the CDR3 reads CASSTHQGARQPQHF. The CDR3 coding sequence is TGTGCCAGCAGCACACATCAGGGGGCGCGTCAGCCCCAGCATTTT. The full variable domain, rest sourced from reference TRBV11-2 and TRBJ1-5, is EAGVAQSPRYKIIEKRQSVAFWCNPISGHATLYWYQQILGQGPKLLIQFQNNGVVDDSQLPKDRFSAERLKGVDSTLKIQPAKLEDSAVYLCASSTHQGARQPQHFGDGTRLSIL.

In DNA, the CDR3 is TGTGCCAGCAATGGACTAGGAAGCACAGATACGCAGTATTTT. Encoded protein: CASNGLGSTDTQYF. V gene TRBV6-5 combines with J gene TRBJ2-3; 7 nucleotides align to TRBD2. Germline-derived CDR1 and CDR2 are MNHEY and SVGAGI. V dropped 7 bases and J dropped 0; count of bases not matched to a gene: 4. The CDR3 is 14 amino acids.

This sequence joins TRBV5-4 and TRBJ2-1; 9 bases align to TRBD1. With V trimmed by 5 bases and J by 9 bases, 9 bases remained unmatched. Germline V gene sequence: CDR1 SGHNT, CDR2 YYREEE (reference sequence). The CDR3 contains 14 residues. CDR3 amino acids: CASSSGTGIVEQFF. CDR3 bases: TGTGCCAGCAGTTCCGGGACAGGGATCGTTGAGCAGTTCTTC.

The chain combines TRBV19 with TRBJ2-1; D is possibly TRBD1 (6 bases). The V end lost 5 bases, the J end lost 0 bases, and 11 bases lay between the germline ends. The germline gives CDR1 LNHDA, CDR2 SQIVND (reference sequence). The CDR3 runs 15 residues. CDR3 amino acids: CASSSSRGSYNEQFF. As DNA, the CDR3 is TGTGCCAGTAGTTCCTCCAGGGGCTCCTACAATGAGCAGTTCTTC.

The genes are TRBV6-1 and TRBJ1-4, with 7 bases that match TRBD1. V lost 10 bases, J lost 4 bases, and 12 bases stayed unmatched. Germline CDR1 is MNHNS and CDR2 is SASEGT. CDR3 size: 15 residues. The CDR3 region is CATCGDRIYNEKLFF. The CDR3 nucleotides read TGTGCCACCTGCGGGGACAGAATATATAATGAAAAACTGTTTTTT.

V usage is TRBV7-2 and J usage is TRBJ2-1, with D perhaps TRBD1 (9 bases). The V and J ends lost 4 bases and 9 bases respectively, with 19 bases between them. Germline-derived CDR1 and CDR2 are SGHTA and FQGNSA. CDR3 length equals 15 residues. CDR3 loop: CASSSGGTGLIEQFF. Written as DNA, the CDR3 is TGTGCCAGCAGCTCGGGGGGGACAGGGTTGATTGAGCAGTTCTTC.

V gene TRBV27 combines with J gene TRBJ2-7, with 10 bases aligning to TRBD1. This CDR3 is built from 15 residues. Germline V lookup: CDR1 MNHEY, CDR2 SMNVEV (reference sequence). V shed 4 bases and J 6 bases; nucleotides not matched to a gene: 9. The CDR3 nucleotides read TGTGCCAGCAGTTCACACCGGGACAGGGGAAGCGAGCAGTACTTC. Amino acid sequence: CASSSHRDRGSEQYF.